The 30 T cell receptor beta chains listed next were all sequenced from one sample in a study of T cell repertoires in cytomegalovirus infection. The antigens for these receptors are not known. From the reads, TCRdb called clonotypes with MiXCR, one entry per CDR3 protein. The data show roughly 500,000 distinct CDR3 sequences, roughly 43% seen once. The sequencing here drew on cultured PBMCs, taken from culture after CMV antigen stimulation. The origin of the receptors is a human donor in good health (CMV status not recorded). Some clones in this sample may be carry-over from other donors' samples.

This clonotype turned up a few times. CDR3 nucleotides: TGCGCCAGCAGCCAAGGGCAGGGAAGTTCACCCCTCCACTTT. Translation gives CASSQGQGSSPLHF. This rearrangement joins TRBV4-1 to TRBJ1-6; TRBD1 might be the D (5 bases). The V end was cut by 1 base, the J end by 9 bases, with 10 bases between. Germline V gene data show CDR1 as MGHRA and CDR2 as YSYEKL. This CDR3 comprises 14 residues.

The chain employs TRBV20-1 and TRBJ2-5, with no clear D. This CDR3 has 13 residues. Per germline, CDR1 DFQATT and CDR2 SNEGSKA (reference sequence). V was cut by 1 base and J by 6 bases, with 12 bases left in between. CDR3 amino acids: CSARGRNGQTQYF. The CDR3 bases are TGCAGTGCTAGAGGGCGCAATGGGCAGACCCAGTACTTC.

This chain links TRBV10-3 with TRBJ2-7, with unresolved D. V lost 2 bases to trimming and J lost 1 base, with 18 bases between them. Looked up from germline, CDR1 is ENHRY and CDR2 is SYGVKD. This CDR3 has 17 amino acids. CDR3 nucleotide sequence: TGTGCCATCAGTGAGCCCGGTCGAGATAGGGCGTCCTACGAGCAGTACTTC. It is translated as CAISEPGRDRASYEQYF.

The rearrangement joins TRBV5-1 to TRBJ1-4; D call uncertain. The V and J ends lost 7 bases and 12 bases respectively, with 22 bases between them. The CDR3 sequence is 14 residues long. In germline, CDR1 is SGHRS, CDR2 YFSETQ. CDR3 DNA sequence: TGCGCCAGCGGAAGAGGGTCGACGTCTGAGGAACTGTTTTTT. Translating it yields CASGRGSTSEELFF.

This sequence joins TRBV19 and TRBJ2-3; no definite D call. This CDR3 has 12 residues. Trimming removed 5 bases at V and 6 bases at J, with 9 bases between. Germline V CDR1 and CDR2: LNHDA, SQIVND (reference sequence). CDR3 sequence reads: CASSPSLDTQYF. As DNA, the CDR3 is TGTGCCAGTAGTCCGTCCCTGGATACGCAGTATTTT.

The CDR3 spells CASSPPVWDNDRNTQYF. Written as DNA, the CDR3 is TGTGCCAGCTCACCACCAGTTTGGGACAACGATCGAAATACGCAGTATTTT. V is TRBV18 and J is TRBJ2-3, with a possible D match to TRBD1 (6 bases). Trimming took 0 bases from V and 7 from J, leaving 20 bases between them. CDR3 length: 17 residues. The V gene's germline CDR1 is KGHSH and CDR2 LQKENI.

This clonotype was found many times. CDR3 in DNA: TGTGCCAACTCCATGGGGGGGGCCAGAGATACGCAGTATTTT. It codes for CANSMGGARDTQYF. This chain links TRBV7-2 with TRBJ2-3; D might be TRBD2 (7 bases). CDR3 length: 14 amino acids. Germline-derived CDR1 and CDR2 are SGHTA and FQGNSA. V lost 10 bases and J 5 bases, leaving 19 bases between the germline ends.

The chain employs TRBV18 and TRBJ2-7; weak D call: TRBD1 (5 bases). The CDR3 extends over 15 amino acids. The V gene lost 1 base and the J gene lost 6 bases, with 16 bases spanning the gap. Germline V gene data show CDR1 as KGHSH and CDR2 as LQKENI. In DNA form, the CDR3 reads TGTGCCAGCTCACCACTAGTTCAGGATACAGGCGAGCAGTACTTC. It encodes CASSPLVQDTGEQYF.

The chain uses TRBV7-8 and TRBJ2-5, with 8 positions matching TRBD2. V was clipped by 4 bases and J by 0 bases; unmatched bases: 7. Germline V gene sequence: CDR1 SGHVS, CDR2 FQNEAQ. The CDR3 consists of 16 residues. CDR3 region: CASSSRGGINQETQYF. CDR3 DNA: TGTGCCAGCAGCTCCCGGGGGGGAATCAACCAAGAGACCCAGTACTTC.

This rearrangement joins TRBV4-2 to TRBJ1-1, with D possibly matching TRBD1 (5 bases). Per the germline V gene, CDR1 is LGHNA and CDR2 is YNFKEQ. This CDR3 has 13 amino acids. Trimming removed 4 bases at V and 11 bases at J, with 17 bases between. DNA for the CDR3: TGTGCCAGCAGCCGCGAGCAGGGCCCGGGGGCTTTCTTT. The encoded protein is CASSREQGPGAFF.

The J gene is TRBJ1-4, the V gene TRBV5-1, with D uncertain. The germline V and J ends were trimmed by 0 bases and 8 bases, with 11 bases remaining between them. The CDR3 length is 14 residues. Germline values: CDR1 SGHRS, CDR2 YFSETQ. CDR3 in DNA: TGCGCCAGCAGCTTGGGTCAGGCGGAGGAAAAACTGTTTTTT. It translates to CASSLGQAEEKLFF.

The rearrangement links TRBV28 to TRBJ2-6; a possible D gene is TRBD2 (7 bases). Germline values: CDR1 MDHEN, CDR2 SYDVKM. CDR3 length equals 16 residues. V lost 6 bases and J lost 4, with 16 bases in between. DNA for the CDR3: TGTGCCAGCAGGTACAGGGAGGGAACGGGGGCCAACGTCCTGACTTTC. This gives the protein CASRYREGTGANVLTF. Together with reference TRBV28 and TRBJ2-6, the CDR3 gives the full variable domain: DVKVTQSSRYLVKRTGEKVFLECVQDMDHENMFWYRQDPGLGLRLIYFSYDVKMKEKGDIPEGYSVSREKKERFSLILESASTNQTSMYLCASRYREGTGANVLTFGAGSRLTVL.

Many counts were recorded for this clonotype. The rearrangement uses TRBV7-2 and TRBJ1-2, with D unclear. V was cut by 7 bases and J by 7 bases, with 10 bases left in between. Germline CDR1 reads SGHTA; CDR2 reads FQGNSA. The CDR3 extends over 11 amino acids. CDR3 nucleotide sequence: TGTGCCAGCATATCGGAATCTGGCTACACCTTC. Residues: CASISESGYTF.

This clonotype was picked up many times. The chain couples TRBV7-2 to TRBJ1-2, with 12 bases matching TRBD1. The V and J ends lost 7 bases and 7 bases, in that order; junction bases with no gene match: 16. This CDR3 comprises 17 residues. CDR1 is SGHTA and CDR2 is FQGNSA in the germline V gene. Here the CDR3 reads CASTSYPSGTGGFGYTF. The CDR3 DNA sequence: TGTGCCAGCACCTCCTACCCCTCGGGGACAGGGGGCTTTGGCTACACCTTC.

Only one count was recorded for this clonotype. J is TRBJ1-6 and V is TRBV2; D is perhaps TRBD1 (5 bases). V gave up 2 bases and J gave up 9 bases, with 14 bases separating them. The CDR3 totals 15 residues. The germline V gene has CDR1 SNHLY and CDR2 FYNNEI. CDR3 loop: CASSETRGVGSPLHF. CDR3 DNA: TGTGCCAGCAGTGAAACGCGGGGGGTAGGTTCACCCCTCCACTTT.

The sample holds a few counts of this clonotype. The chain couples TRBV10-3 to TRBJ2-5, with TRBD1 matching 7 bases. Germline trimming cut 4 bases from V and 1 base from J; bases unmatched to any gene: 3. The CDR3 extends over 14 amino acids. Per the germline V gene, CDR1 is ENHRY and CDR2 is SYGVKD. The CDR3 protein is CAISGRDSQETQYF. The CDR3 DNA reads TGTGCCATCAGTGGCCGGGACAGCCAAGAGACCCAGTACTTC.

The table lists this clonotype with a few counts. This chain joins TRBV4-1 and TRBJ2-7, with 7 bases that match TRBD1. This CDR3 is 14 amino acids long. With 0 bases clipped from V and 3 bases from J, the junction kept 2 bases outside the gene matches. In germline, CDR1 is MGHRA, CDR2 YSYEKL. The CDR3 DNA follows: TGCGCCAGCAGCCAAGACAGGGGGATCTACGAGCAGTACTTC. It is translated as CASSQDRGIYEQYF.

The chain recombines TRBV11-2 with TRBJ2-5; possibly TRBD1 for D (7 bases). Germline CDR1 and CDR2: SGHAT and FQNNGV. The CDR3 contains 18 residues. Trimming removed 5 bases from V and 0 bases from J, with 22 bases in between. The CDR3 reads CASSRGQQGILYQETQYF. The CDR3 DNA reads as TGTGCCAGCAGCCGGGGGCAACAGGGGATCCTGTACCAAGAGACCCAGTACTTC.

This clonotype was counted only a few times. V is TRBV6-1 and J is TRBJ2-5, with 8 bases that match TRBD1. V lost 2 bases, J lost 7 bases, and 12 bases stayed unmatched. From germline, CDR1 is MNHNS and CDR2 SASEGT. This CDR3 has 16 residues. This CDR3 reads CASSENPAKQGGTQYF. The CDR3 region has the DNA TGTGCCAGCAGTGAAAACCCGGCGAAACAGGGGGGGACCCAGTACTTC.

The chain carries TRBV7-9 and TRBJ2-7; D remains unclear. The V end was cut by 5 bases, the J end by 6 bases, with 8 bases between. The CDR3 length is 11 residues. CDR1 SEHNR and CDR2 FQNEAQ come from the germline V gene (reference sequence). The chain's CDR3 is CASSTNSEQYF. The CDR3 DNA reads TGTGCCAGCAGCACCAATTCCGAGCAGTACTTC.

This chain joins TRBV29-1 and TRBJ2-6; D not resolved. The V end was cut by 5 bases, the J end by 2 bases, with 7 bases between. CDR3 length equals 13 residues. CDR1 SQVTM and CDR2 ANQGSEA come from the germline V gene. In DNA form, the CDR3 reads TGCAGCGTTCGCTCGGCTGGGGCCAACGTCCTGACTTTC. Translating it yields CSVRSAGANVLTF.

This chain links TRBV7-2 with TRBJ2-3, with D perhaps TRBD2 (5 bases). This CDR3 is built from 11 residues. V lost 6 bases, J lost 11 bases, and 12 bases lay in between. Germline CDR1 reads SGHTA; CDR2 reads FQGNSA. DNA of the CDR3: TGTGCCAGCAGTCCTAGCTCCTGGCAGTATTTT. It is translated as CASSPSSWQYF.

This clonotype appeared a single time. The V gene is TRBV12-3 or TRBV12-4, the J gene TRBJ1-6; D is perhaps TRBD1 (6 bases). There are 14 residues in the CDR3. The germline V and J ends were trimmed by 9 bases and 9 bases, with 18 bases remaining between them. The CDR3 DNA reads TGTGCCAGTGGGGGGGGGGCCTTCGGTTCACCCCTCCACTTT. Translating it yields CASGGGAFGSPLHF.

V gene TRBV5-6 combines with J gene TRBJ2-1, with no clear D. Germline assignment: CDR1 SGHDT and CDR2 YYEEEE. This CDR3 contains 13 residues. V lost 4 bases to trimming and J lost 5 bases, with 10 bases between them. DNA for the CDR3: TGTGCCAGCAGCAGAGACTGGGACAATGAGCAGTTCTTC. Protein: CASSRDWDNEQFF.

J is TRBJ1-1 and V is TRBV19; TRBD1 might be the D (5 bases). CDR3 length: 17 amino acids. V was clipped by 6 bases and J by 3 bases, with 23 bases between them. Germline assignment: CDR1 LNHDA and CDR2 SQIVND (reference sequence). The CDR3 nucleotides read TGTGCCAGTAGCAAAGGCTTTTGGGGCGCGGGTGACACTGAAGCTTTCTTT. Its protein product is CASSKGFWGAGDTEAFF.

This chain uses TRBV27 with TRBJ1-5; tentative D call: TRBD1 (5 bases). V was trimmed by 5 bases and J by 4 bases, leaving 9 bases between them. The CDR3 is 13 residues long. Looked up from germline, CDR1 is MNHEY and CDR2 is SMNVEV (reference sequence). The CDR3 protein is CASSNSGNQPQHF. DNA for the CDR3: TGTGCCAGCAGTAACTCAGGGAATCAGCCCCAGCATTTT.

In nucleotides, the CDR3 is TGTGCCAGTAGGGAAAGACAGGGGGGAGGCAATCAGCCCCAGCATTTT. Translating it yields CASRERQGGGNQPQHF. The chain links TRBV19 to TRBJ1-5; 9 bases match TRBD1. Germline loops: CDR1 LNHDA, CDR2 SQIVND (reference sequence). CDR3 length: 16 amino acids. With 6 bases clipped from V and 2 bases from J, the junction kept 8 bases outside the gene matches. The full variable domain, rest sourced from reference TRBV19 and TRBJ1-5, is DGGITQSPKYLFRKEGQNVTLSCEQNLNHDAMYWYRQDPGQGLRLIYYSQIVNDFQKGDIAEGYSVSREKKESFPLTVTSAQKNPTAFYLCASRERQGGGNQPQHFGDGTRLSIL.

This clonotype was counted between two and nine times. V usage is TRBV7-9 and J usage is TRBJ2-5, with D maybe TRBD2 (6 bases). Per germline, CDR1 SEHNR and CDR2 FQNEAQ (reference sequence). V lost 5 bases, J lost 9 bases, and 10 bases lay in between. The CDR3 has 11 residues. CDR3 in DNA: TGTGCCAGCAGCCTTTCGGGGGCCCAGTACTTC. It yields the protein CASSLSGAQYF.

J is TRBJ2-3 and V is TRBV7-8; 14 bases match TRBD2. Per the germline V gene, CDR1 is SGHVS and CDR2 is FQNEAQ. V lost 5 bases to trimming and J lost 5 bases; unmatched junction nucleotides: 9. The CDR3 runs to 17 residues. CDR3 residues: CASSARLAGGPRDTQYF. DNA for the CDR3: TGTGCCAGCAGCGCAAGACTAGCGGGGGGGCCAAGAGATACGCAGTATTTT.

The J gene is TRBJ2-7, the V gene TRBV7-2; 7 bases agree with TRBD1. This CDR3 comprises 15 residues. Unmatched junction bases numbered 3, after V lost 0 bases and J lost 1 base. The germline V gene has CDR1 SGHTA and CDR2 FQGNSA. The CDR3 DNA follows: TGTGCCAGCAGCTTAGCGGGACAGCTTTCCTACGAGCAGTACTTC. Translation: CASSLAGQLSYEQYF.